These 2 T cell receptor beta chains came from one sample sequenced in a study of shared clonotypes between healthy human individuals. Generated by immunoSEQ multiplex PCR, the TCRdb table keeps only in-frame clones and is missing some. Seen here are over a million clones, roughly 75% observed once, and the top ten hold 1.5%. The specimen was memory CD4+ T cells sorted from blood. Noted subset: CD45RA-negative fraction. These receptor sequences come from a man younger than 35 in good health.

The rearrangement links TRBV28 to TRBJ2-7, with TRBD1 matching 9 bases. The length of the CDR3 is 15 residues. Trimming removed 4 bases from V and 3 bases from J; junction bases left unmatched: 7. CDR1 is MDHEN and CDR2 is SYDVKM in the germline V gene. CDR3 sequence: CASSSPGQGHYEQYF. The CDR3 DNA reads TGTGCCAGCAGTTCCCCGGGACAGGGTCACTACGAGCAGTACTTC.

To note about this clone: The same CDR3 arises from other DNA sequences in this sample as well. The chain joins TRBV28 to TRBJ1-5, with 7 bases that match TRBD1. Germline lookup yields CDR1 MDHEN and CDR2 SYDVKM. This CDR3 comprises 14 residues. The V segment lost 6 bases and the J segment 2 bases; nucleotides outside the gene matches: 4. The CDR3: CASRPGQGNQPQHF. The CDR3 coding sequence is TGTGCCAGCAGACCCGGACAGGGCAATCAGCCCCAGCATTTT.